A selection of T cell receptor beta chains follows, all from one sample in a study of shared clonotypes between healthy human individuals. Libraries were prepared by immunoSEQ multiplex PCR; TCRdb keeps only in-frame clonotypes and omits some of them. The sample includes 2 million or so clones, 85% to 95% of them seen just once. The sequenced sample consisted of naive CD4+ T cells sorted from blood. The receptors here all came from a man aged 18 to 29 in good health. Each CDR3 is given with its conserved first and last residue. Fields, in order: D gene, V gene, clone size, J gene, CDR3 DNA, CDR3 protein. D genes are given only for firm matches. Clone size is stated in some rows and not others, as once, few, many or a class when expanded.

>TRBD1|TRBV10-3|.|TRBJ2-3
TGTGCCATCAGTCGAGAGGGGGCGCGGGTGAAAGATACGCAGTATTTT
CAISREGARVKDTQYF
>.|TRBV15|.|TRBJ2-1
TGTGCCACCAGCAGAGACAGGGACCCTTCCTACAATGAGCAGTTCTTC
CATSRDRDPSYNEQFF
>TRBD2|TRBV5-6|.|TRBJ2-3
TGTGCCAGCAGCGTGAGGCTAGCGGGGGGCGCAGATACGCAGTATTTT
CASSVRLAGGADTQYF
>TRBD1|TRBV12-5|.|TRBJ2-7
TGTGCTAGTGGTTTGGTACTGGGGACAGATATATACGAGCAGTACTTC
CASGLVLGTDIYEQYF
>.|TRBV19|.|TRBJ2-7
TGTGCCAGCCGCATATCCTACGAGCAGTACTTC
CASRISYEQYF
>.|TRBV6-6|.|TRBJ2-7
TGTGCCAGCAGCCGTACCTACGAGCAGTACTTC
CASSRTYEQYF
>.|TRBV9|.|TRBJ1-6
TGTGCCAGCAGCGTAGGCAGGGTTGGGAATTCACCCCTCCACTTT
CASSVGRVGNSPLHF
>TRBD2|TRBV5-4|.|TRBJ2-3
TGTGCCAGCAGCCGAGGACTAGCGGGGGGGCGAGGGACAGATACGCAGTATTTT
CASSRGLAGGRGTDTQYF
>.|TRBV6-5|.|TRBJ1-1
TGTGCCAGCAGTGGTCTAATTGGGAACACTGAAGCTTTCTTT
CASSGLIGNTEAFF
>.|TRBV20-1|.|TRBJ1-3
TGCAGTACAGCGACAGAAAACACCATATATTTT
CSTATENTIYF
>TRBD2|TRBV5-4|.|TRBJ2-5
TGTGCCAGCAGCTCCGCGGGGGGGCCCCAAGAGACCCAGTACTTC
CASSSAGGPQETQYF
>.|TRBV11-2|.|TRBJ2-2
TGTGCCAGCAGCTTAGTGGGGCACGACACCGGGGAGCTGTTTTTT
CASSLVGHDTGELFF
>.|TRBV9|.|TRBJ2-1
TGTGCCAGCAGCGTAGAGCTATCCGGGGGCATCGATGAGCAGTTCTTC
CASSVELSGGIDEQFF
>.|TRBV7-9|.|TRBJ1-6
TGTGCCAGCAGCTTGGGAGGGGCCCTCAATTCACCCCTCCACTTT
CASSLGGALNSPLHF
>.|TRBV19|few|TRBJ1-5
TGTGCCAGTAGCCCCTTCAGGGGAGGAGAGGATCAGCCCCAGCATTTT
CASSPFRGGEDQPQHF
>.|TRBV18|.|TRBJ1-3
TGTGCCAGCTCACTGTCAGGCACCGGAAACACCATATATTTT
CASSLSGTGNTIYF
>.|TRBV10-2|few|TRBJ1-5
TGCGCCAGCAGTGAGAATAGCAATCAGCCCCAGCATTTT
CASSENSNQPQHF
>.|TRBV14|.|TRBJ1-2
TGTGCCAGCAGCCAAGAAAACCGTCCGGGGGCGGTGTATGGCTACACCTTC
CASSQENRPGAVYGYTF